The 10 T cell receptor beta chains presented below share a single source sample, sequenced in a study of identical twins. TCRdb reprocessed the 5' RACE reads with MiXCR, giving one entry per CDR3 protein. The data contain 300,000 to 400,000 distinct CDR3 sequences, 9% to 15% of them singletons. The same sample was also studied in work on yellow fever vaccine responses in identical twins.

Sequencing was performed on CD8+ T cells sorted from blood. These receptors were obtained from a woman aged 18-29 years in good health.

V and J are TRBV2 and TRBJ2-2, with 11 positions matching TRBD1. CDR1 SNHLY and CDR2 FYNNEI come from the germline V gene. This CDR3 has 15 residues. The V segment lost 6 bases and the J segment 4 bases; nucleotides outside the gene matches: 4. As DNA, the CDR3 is TGTGCCAGCAGAGAGGGACAGGGGGGCACCGGGGAGCTGTTTTTT. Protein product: CASREGQGGTGELFF.

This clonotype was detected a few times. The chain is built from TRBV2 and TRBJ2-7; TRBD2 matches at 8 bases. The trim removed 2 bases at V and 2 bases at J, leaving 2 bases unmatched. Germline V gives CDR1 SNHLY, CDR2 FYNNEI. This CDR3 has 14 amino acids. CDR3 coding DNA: TGTGCCAGCAGTGAACGGGGGGGACCCTACGAGCAGTACTTC. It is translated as CASSERGGPYEQYF.

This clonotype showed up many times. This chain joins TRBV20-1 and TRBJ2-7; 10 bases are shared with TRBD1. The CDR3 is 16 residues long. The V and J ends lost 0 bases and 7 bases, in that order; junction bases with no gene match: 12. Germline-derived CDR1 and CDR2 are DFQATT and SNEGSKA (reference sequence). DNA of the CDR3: TGCAGTGCTAGAGACGTTCGGGACAGGGGCCCACGGGAGCAGTACTTC. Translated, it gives CSARDVRDRGPREQYF.

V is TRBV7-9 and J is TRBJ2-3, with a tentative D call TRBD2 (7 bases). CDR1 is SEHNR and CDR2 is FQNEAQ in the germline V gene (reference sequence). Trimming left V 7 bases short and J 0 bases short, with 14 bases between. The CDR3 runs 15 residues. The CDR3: CASIRGGGSTDTQYF. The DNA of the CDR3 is TGTGCCAGCATCAGAGGGGGGGGAAGCACAGATACGCAGTATTTT. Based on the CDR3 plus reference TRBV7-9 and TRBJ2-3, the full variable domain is DTGVSQNPRHKITKRGQNVTFRCDPISEHNRLYWYRQTLGQGPEFLTYFQNEAQLEKSRLLSDRFSAERPKGSFSTLEIQRTEQGDSAMYLCASIRGGGSTDTQYFGPGTRLTVL.

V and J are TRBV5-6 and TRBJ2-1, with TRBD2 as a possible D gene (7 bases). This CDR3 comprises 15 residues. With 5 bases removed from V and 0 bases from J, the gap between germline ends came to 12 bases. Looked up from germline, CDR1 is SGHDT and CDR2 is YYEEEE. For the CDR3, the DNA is TGTGCCAGCAGTCCAAGGGGGGGCTCCTACAATGAGCAGTTCTTC. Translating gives CASSPRGGSYNEQFF.

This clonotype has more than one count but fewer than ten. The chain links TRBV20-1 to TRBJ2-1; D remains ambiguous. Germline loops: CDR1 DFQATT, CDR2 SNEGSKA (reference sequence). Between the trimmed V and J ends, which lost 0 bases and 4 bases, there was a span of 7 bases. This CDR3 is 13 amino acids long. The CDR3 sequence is CSARDPQYNEQFF. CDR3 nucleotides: TGCAGTGCTAGAGATCCACAGTACAATGAGCAGTTCTTC.

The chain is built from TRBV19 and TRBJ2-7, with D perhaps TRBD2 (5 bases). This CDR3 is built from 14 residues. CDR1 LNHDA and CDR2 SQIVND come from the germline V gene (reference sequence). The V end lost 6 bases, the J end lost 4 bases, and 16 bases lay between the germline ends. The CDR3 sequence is CASSDDPRGYEQYF. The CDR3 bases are TGTGCCAGTAGCGACGACCCCCGCGGGTACGAGCAGTACTTC.

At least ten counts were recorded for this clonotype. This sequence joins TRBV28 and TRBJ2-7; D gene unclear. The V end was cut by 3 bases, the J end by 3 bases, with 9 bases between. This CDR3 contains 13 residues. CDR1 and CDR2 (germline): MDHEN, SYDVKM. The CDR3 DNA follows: TGTGCCAGCAGTTTTGGTGTGGGCTACGAGCAGTACGTC. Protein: CASSFGVGYEQYV.

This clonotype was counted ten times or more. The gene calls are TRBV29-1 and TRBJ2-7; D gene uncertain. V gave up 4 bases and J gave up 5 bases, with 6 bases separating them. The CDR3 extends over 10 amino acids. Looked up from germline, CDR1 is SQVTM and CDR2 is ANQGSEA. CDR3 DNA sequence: TGCAGCGTTGGGGGAAACGAGCAGTACTTC. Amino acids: CSVGGNEQYF.

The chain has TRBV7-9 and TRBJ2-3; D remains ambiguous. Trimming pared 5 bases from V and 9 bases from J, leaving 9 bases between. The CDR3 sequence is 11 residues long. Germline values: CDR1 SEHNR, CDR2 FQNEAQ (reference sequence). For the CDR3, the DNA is TGTGCCAGCAGCCTTTCCGGCACGCAGTATTTT. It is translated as CASSLSGTQYF.